The entry below describes one T cell receptor (beta chain). Antigen unknown. The CDR3 is cut off 3 residues early in the read; its end comes from the germline J gene. The length of the CDR3 is 13 residues. Germline V CDR1 and CDR2: MDHEN, SYDVKM. V was clipped by 2 bases and J by 5 bases, with 10 bases between them. This sample stems from a study of T cells in women clearing cervical HPV infection. About the study: Case blood was drawn when the lesion was first found; control blood after infection became undetectable. Cases' blood sampling followed lesion detection by median approximately 150 days (90 to 200). The study, taken as a whole, reports: Timing of associations relative to infection is unclear; T-cell subsets were not isolated.

Sequencing was performed with immunoSEQ multiplex PCR; in TCRdb, only in-frame clones are kept and a portion is missing. The sample table includes about 24,000 clones. This TCR derives from a woman aged 18 to 75 with a cervical HPV16 infection that either progressed to CIN3+ or cleared (not recorded which). Sequencing used blood buffy coat. The chain links TRBV28 to TRBJ2-7, with D possibly being TRBD1 (5 bases). The CDR3 loop is CASSLARVDEQYF. The CDR3 DNA, read in part, is TGTGCCAGCAGTTTAGCCAGGGTCGACGAG. Using reference TRBV28 and TRBJ2-7 for the parts outside the CDR3, the full variable domain is DVKVTQSSRYLVKRTGEKVFLECVQDMDHENMFWYRQDPGLGLRLIYFSYDVKMKEKGDIPEGYSVSREKKERFSLILESASTNQTSMYLCASSLARVDEQYFGPGTRLTVT.